What follows are 29 T cell receptor beta chains derived from one specimen sequenced in a study of shared clonotypes between healthy human individuals. CD8 cells regarded as naive lacked CD45RO, were positively chosen for CCR7, and omitted terminally differentiated effector memory CD45RA+ cells. The repertoire was sequenced with immunoSEQ multiplex PCR; TCRdb's copy has only in-frame clones and lacks some. Of nearly 2 million clones listed, just under 95% are singletons. The specimen was naive CD8+ T cells sorted from blood. All receptors come from a man between 18 and 29 years old in good health.

This chain links TRBV7-8 with TRBJ2-5; no firm D call. The CDR3 is 15 amino acids. CDR1 SGHVS and CDR2 FQNEAQ come from the germline V gene. V gave up 1 base and J gave up 1 base, with 10 bases separating them. Here the CDR3 reads CASSLVAHSQETQYF. The CDR3 DNA sequence: TGTGCCAGCAGCTTAGTGGCGCATAGCCAAGAGACCCAGTACTTC. Variable domain in full (rest from reference TRBV7-8 and TRBJ2-5): GAGVSQSPRYKVAKRGQDVALRCDPISGHVSLFWYQQALGQGPEFLTYFQNEAQLDKSGLPSDRFFAERPEGSVSTLKIQRTQQEDSAVYLCASSLVAHSQETQYFGPGTRLLVL.

Regarding this clone: One end of the junction does not line up with germline, which may come from a read error. The rearrangement uses TRBV6-1 and TRBJ2-2, with D maybe TRBD1 (6 bases). This CDR3 contains 12 residues. Germline lookup yields CDR1 MNHNS and CDR2 SASEGT. CDR3 in amino acids: CACRGNTGELFF. For the CDR3, the DNA is TGTGCCTGCAGGGGGAACACCGGGGAGCTGTTTTTT.

This chain connects TRBV10-3 to TRBJ2-2, with D perhaps being TRBD1 or TRBD2 (5 bases each). CDR3 size: 16 residues. Germline CDR1 ENHRY, CDR2 SYGVKD. V was clipped by 10 bases and J by 1 base, with 19 bases between them. The CDR3 sequence is CATLPGTTENTGELFF. CDR3 bases: TGTGCCACTCTTCCCGGGACGACCGAGAACACCGGGGAGCTGTTTTTT.

V gene TRBV27 combines with J gene TRBJ2-7, with D perhaps matching TRBD2 (5 bases). Between the trimmed V and J ends, which lost 3 bases and 5 bases, there was a span of 14 bases. The CDR3 spans 14 residues. CDR1 is MNHEY, CDR2 SMNVEV, per germline (reference sequence). The CDR3 loop reads CASSLSSETDEQYF. The CDR3 region has the DNA TGTGCCAGCAGTTTGAGTAGCGAGACTGACGAGCAGTACTTC.

V gene TRBV11-2 combines with J gene TRBJ2-5, with no clear D. Trimming took off 2 bases at V and 5 bases at J, with 12 bases between the two ends. CDR3 length equals 14 residues. Germline V gene lookup returns CDR1 SGHAT and CDR2 FQNNGV. CDR3 coding DNA: TGTGCCAGCAGCTTAATCCGGGCTTCGGAGACCCAGTACTTC. This sequence encodes CASSLIRASETQYF. Using reference TRBV11-2 and TRBJ2-5 for the parts outside the CDR3, the full variable domain is EAGVAQSPRYKIIEKRQSVAFWCNPISGHATLYWYQQILGQGPKLLIQFQNNGVVDDSQLPKDRFSAERLKGVDSTLKIQPAKLEDSAVYLCASSLIRASETQYFGPGTRLLVL.

The chain couples TRBV9 to TRBJ2-1; a weak D match, TRBD2 (6 bases). V was pared by 2 bases and J by 5 bases, with 11 bases between. Per germline, CDR1 SGDLS and CDR2 YYNGEE. The CDR3 covers 14 residues. CDR3 residues: CASSVVADNNEQFF. CDR3 in DNA: TGTGCCAGCAGCGTGGTAGCGGACAACAATGAGCAGTTCTTC.

A single count supports this clone. The V and J genes are TRBV27 and TRBJ1-5; tentatively, D is TRBD1 (6 bases). Germline CDR1 is MNHEY and CDR2 is SMNVEV (reference sequence). The CDR3 totals 15 residues. Trimming cost V 5 bases and J 4 bases, with 15 bases left between them. The CDR3 DNA follows: TGTGCCAGCAGTCCAGACTACAGGGTAAATCAGCCCCAGCATTTT. This gives the protein CASSPDYRVNQPQHF.

Comments on this clone: The sample holds other DNA sequences that translate to the same CDR3. V is TRBV9 and J is TRBJ2-7; TRBD2 aligns across 7 bases. Germline V gene data show CDR1 as SGDLS and CDR2 as YYNGEE. The J segment lost 2 bases and the V segment lost 0 bases, leaving 2 bases of the junction unmatched. The CDR3 length is 14 residues. In DNA form, the CDR3 reads TGTGCCAGCAGCGTAGGGCTAGCGGCCTACGAGCAGTACTTC. Amino acids: CASSVGLAAYEQYF.

The chain uses TRBV7-9 and TRBJ2-1; D remains ambiguous. Germline CDR1 SEHNR, CDR2 FQNEAQ (reference sequence). CDR3 length: 15 residues. Trimming took 2 bases from V and 8 from J, leaving 16 bases between them. CDR3 sequence reads: CASSLFVRGLDEQFF. In DNA, the CDR3 is TGTGCCAGCAGCTTATTCGTGCGTGGGTTGGATGAGCAGTTCTTC.

The V and J genes are TRBV21-1 and TRBJ1-6; the DNA was not used to check the table's D call, TRBD1. TRBV21-1 is an annotated pseudogene. This CDR3 is 17 amino acids long. CDR3 coding DNA: TGTGCCAGCAGCAAAGAAGTGGTGACAAGTGGGAATTCACCCCTCCACTTT. Amino acid sequence: CASSKEVVTSGNSPLHF.

The genes are TRBV11-2 and TRBJ2-7; D possibly matches TRBD1 or TRBD2 (5 bases each). The V end was cut by 3 bases, the J end by 3 bases, with 9 bases between. CDR3 length: 13 residues. Germline V gives CDR1 SGHAT, CDR2 FQNNGV. CDR3 nucleotides: TGTGCCAGCAGCTTGGGGGACGTCTACGAGCAGTACTTC. Protein: CASSLGDVYEQYF.

The V and J genes are TRBV6-1 and TRBJ2-7; D gene ambiguous. The CDR3 length is 15 residues. V was clipped by 3 bases and J by 0 bases, with 12 bases between them. Germline lookup yields CDR1 MNHNS and CDR2 SASEGT. CDR3 in DNA: TGTGCCAGCAGTGATTACGGCGGCAGCTCCTACGAGCAGTACTTC. Its translation is CASSDYGGSSYEQYF.

The chain is built from TRBV7-8 and TRBJ1-2, with 7 bases aligning to TRBD1. Germline V gene lookup returns CDR1 SGHVS and CDR2 FQNEAQ. The CDR3 loop spans 15 amino acids. With V trimmed by 1 base and J by 3 bases, 5 bases remained unmatched. CDR3 loop: CASSLETGFHYGYTF. CDR3 sequence (DNA): TGTGCCAGCAGCTTAGAGACAGGGTTCCACTATGGCTACACCTTC.

As for this clone: Other DNA sequences in this specimen translate into the identical CDR3. The chain couples TRBV4-2 to TRBJ2-1; no reliable D call. This CDR3 spans 11 amino acids. Germline loops: CDR1 LGHNA, CDR2 YNFKEQ. With 1 base removed from V and 6 bases from J, the gap between germline ends came to 1 base. CDR3 residues: CASSQGNEQFF. CDR3 bases: TGTGCCAGCAGCCAAGGCAATGAGCAGTTCTTC.

The V and J genes are TRBV6-6 and TRBJ2-3; no clear D. CDR3 size: 13 residues. Germline lookup yields CDR1 MNHNY and CDR2 SVGAGI (reference sequence). V was shortened by 10 bases and J by 6 bases, with 17 bases between the two germline ends. The CDR3 coding sequence is TGTGCCACTGGTGCTACCCACGGGGATACGCAGTATTTT. Protein product: CATGATHGDTQYF.

The J gene is TRBJ2-2, the V gene TRBV27, with 16 bases identical to TRBD2. J lost 7 bases, V lost 3 bases, and 5 bases had no gene match. CDR1 is MNHEY and CDR2 is SMNVEV in the germline V gene (reference sequence). This CDR3 is 17 amino acids long. The CDR3 sequence: CASSLGGLAGGNGELFF. As DNA, the CDR3 is TGTGCCAGCAGTTTGGGGGGACTAGCGGGAGGGAACGGGGAGCTGTTTTTT.

Written as DNA, the CDR3 is TGTGCCAGCAGCTCCTTAGCGGGAGGGGTGGACAATGAGCAGTTCTTC. It is translated as CASSSLAGGVDNEQFF. The rearrangement links TRBV7-6 to TRBJ2-1, with 11 bases matching TRBD2. Trimming at V came to 4 bases and at J to 5 bases, leaving 7 bases not matched to a gene. Germline assignment: CDR1 SGHVS and CDR2 FNYEAQ. This CDR3 has 16 residues. Together with reference TRBV7-6 and TRBJ2-1, the CDR3 gives the full variable domain: GAGVSQSPRYKVTKRGQDVALRCDPISGHVSLYWYRQALGQGPEFLTYFNYEAQQDKSGLPNDRFSAERPEGSISTLTIQRTEQRDSAMYRCASSSLAGGVDNEQFFGPGTRLTVL.

The chain is built from TRBV5-5 and TRBJ1-2; tentative D call: TRBD1 (5 bases). The CDR3 has 13 residues. CDR1 is SGHKS, CDR2 YYEKEE, per germline (reference sequence). V was shortened by 6 bases and J by 8 bases, with 17 bases between the two germline ends. CDR3 region: CASTEGPPRGYTF. Written as DNA, the CDR3 is TGTGCCAGCACCGAGGGACCGCCTAGGGGCTACACCTTC.

This chain uses TRBV27 with TRBJ2-3; D is unclear. Germline V CDR1 and CDR2: MNHEY, SMNVEV (reference sequence). V was clipped by 5 bases and J by 3 bases, with 12 bases between them. The CDR3 consists of 14 residues. The CDR3 nucleotides are TGTGCCAGCAGTGCTCACACAGCGACAGATACGCAGTATTTT. Translated, it gives CASSAHTATDTQYF.

The chain employs TRBV12-5 and TRBJ2-5; D is perhaps TRBD1 or TRBD2 (5 bases each). Deletions cut 6 bases from V and 5 bases from J, with 16 bases between. The CDR3 runs 14 residues. The germline V gene has CDR1 LGHNT and CDR2 FRNRAP. The CDR3 DNA reads as TGTGCTAGTGGCGATTCCGGGACCCAGGAGACCCAGTACTTC. Translation gives CASGDSGTQETQYF. Full variable domain (outside the CDR3, taken from reference TRBV12-5 and TRBJ2-5): DARVTQTPRHKVTEMGQEVTMRCQPILGHNTVFWYRQTMMQGLELLAYFRNRAPLDDSGMPKDRFSAEMPDATLATLKIQPSEPRDSAVYFCASGDSGTQETQYFGPGTRLLVL.

The V call is TRBV2, the J call TRBJ1-5, with D uncertain. Trimming stripped 6 bases from V and 1 base from J, with 4 bases between. Germline V CDR1 and CDR2: SNHLY, FYNNEI. The CDR3 has 12 amino acids. For the CDR3, the DNA is TGTGCCAGCAGCTGGAGCAATCAGCCCCAGCATTTT. It specifies CASSWSNQPQHF.

The V gene is TRBV14, the J gene TRBJ2-3; perhaps TRBD2 as D (6 bases). The germline gives CDR1 SGHDN, CDR2 FVKESK. This CDR3 comprises 15 residues. V was trimmed by 0 bases and J by 3 bases, leaving 10 bases between them. DNA of the CDR3: TGTGCCAGCAGCCAAGACGGGACTTGGACAGATACGCAGTATTTT. Its translation is CASSQDGTWTDTQYF. The variable domain in full, with the rest retrieved from reference TRBV14 and TRBJ2-3, is EAGVTQFPSHSVIEKGQTVTLRCDPISGHDNLYWYRRVMGKEIKFLLHFVKESKQDESGMPNNRFLAERTGGTYSTLKVQPAELEDSGVYFCASSQDGTWTDTQYFGPGTRLTVL.

The V call is TRBV4-2, the J call TRBJ1-2; no reliable D call. Trimming removed 0 bases at V and 3 bases at J, with 8 bases between. This CDR3 contains 14 residues. The germline CDR1 and CDR2 sequences are LGHNA and YNFKEQ. The CDR3 sequence is CASSQERDYYGYTF. The CDR3, as DNA: TGTGCCAGCAGCCAAGAGAGGGATTACTATGGCTACACCTTC.

This rearrangement joins TRBV5-1 to TRBJ2-1; the D call may be TRBD1 or TRBD2 (5 bases each). The CDR3 has 16 residues. CDR1 and CDR2 (germline): SGHRS, YFSETQ. The V gene lost 4 bases and the J gene lost 2 bases, with 16 bases spanning the gap. CDR3: CASSQTWGKTYNEQFF. Written as DNA, the CDR3 is TGCGCCAGCAGCCAGACTTGGGGGAAGACCTACAATGAGCAGTTCTTC.

The CDR3 is CASSLSWTGVESGANVLTF. The CDR3 DNA follows: TGTGCCAGCAGCTTATCTTGGACAGGGGTCGAGTCTGGGGCCAACGTCCTGACTTTC. The chain is built from TRBV7-6 and TRBJ2-6; TRBD1 matches 9 bases. The length of the CDR3 is 19 residues. The ends lost 2 bases at V and 1 base at J; junction bases unmatched: 9. Germline V lookup: CDR1 SGHVS, CDR2 FNYEAQ.

As regards this clone: The same CDR3 is also encoded by other DNA sequences in this sample. V is TRBV27 and J is TRBJ2-1, with a tentative D call TRBD1 (5 bases). The CDR3 totals 13 residues. Between the trimmed V and J ends, which lost 3 bases and 4 bases, there was a span of 7 bases. The germline gives CDR1 MNHEY, CDR2 SMNVEV (reference sequence). CDR3 nucleotides: TGTGCCAGCAGTTTTGGGGCATACAATGAGCAGTTCTTC. Translating it yields CASSFGAYNEQFF.

The V and J genes are TRBV9 and TRBJ2-1; D unclear. Trimming left V 6 bases short and J 0 bases short, with 7 bases between. The CDR3 has 13 residues. The V gene's germline CDR1 is SGDLS and CDR2 YYNGEE. The CDR3: CASTSSSYNEQFF. Here the CDR3 DNA reads TGTGCCAGCACCTCGAGCTCCTACAATGAGCAGTTCTTC.

This rearrangement joins TRBV7-6 to TRBJ2-5, with D possibly matching TRBD2 (5 bases). Germline V gene data show CDR1 as SGHVS and CDR2 as FNYEAQ. Trimming took off 5 bases at V and 1 base at J, with 11 bases between the two ends. The CDR3 is 14 residues long. This chain's CDR3 is CASSALRGQETQYF. CDR3 in DNA: TGTGCCAGCAGCGCGCTCCGGGGCCAAGAGACCCAGTACTTC.

This clone was picked up one time. The J gene is TRBJ1-6, the V gene TRBV5-4; perhaps TRBD1 as D (5 bases). With 4 bases removed from V and 6 bases from J, the gap between germline ends came to 17 bases. The CDR3 is 16 residues long. Germline V gives CDR1 SGHNT, CDR2 YYREEE (reference sequence). The CDR3 protein is CASSGGRDGSNSPLHF. CDR3 coding DNA: TGTGCCAGCAGCGGCGGACGGGACGGAAGTAATTCACCCCTCCACTTT.